This T cell receptor (beta chain) was documented in a study of T cells in Graves' hyperthyroidism and ophthalmopathy. Overall study context: Peripheral blood collection took place at initial diagnosis, before any treatment. Findings and limits, study-wide: Before onset, ophthalmopathy was predicted by the model a median approximately 6.6 months earlier.

This clonotype was seen more than once but under ten times. Its antigen is undetermined. Not enrolled were patients with uncontrolled infection, other autoimmune disease, pregnancy or lactation. Clinical symptoms, serum thyroxine, TRAb, thyroid ultrasound and orbital computed tomography established diagnosis. Researchers took RNA transcripts and amplified the TCR beta CDR3 regions from them. With the HTBI primer set, the TCR CDR3 went through a first round of RT-PCR. Each CDR3 protein gets one entry after TCRdb re-called the multiplex PCR reads with MiXCR. Counted here are hundreds of thousands of distinct CDR3 sequences, roughly 15% occurring once; the ten biggest clones make up around 13%. CDR3 length equals 17 residues. Per the germline V gene, CDR1 is LGHNA and CDR2 is YNFKEQ. Trimming took 0 bases from V and 3 from J; bases not matched to a gene: 11.

The sequence was collected from a woman aged 45-60 years with Graves' ophthalmopathy. Material for sequencing was blood. This chain uses TRBV4-2 with TRBJ2-7; 7 bases are a match to TRBD2. CDR3 residues: CASSQERETPLHYEQYF. The CDR3 DNA sequence: TGTGCCAGCAGCCAAGAGCGGGAGACCCCCCTCCACTACGAGCAGTACTTC.